Listed here are 21 T cell receptor beta chains from one sample, sequenced in a study of blood T cells in healthy people across ages. With a J-beta primer mix and a sample-barcoded 5' primer, a second PCR ran 7 to 11 cycles. Each CDR3 protein gets one entry after TCRdb re-called the 5' RACE reads with MiXCR. The data contain approximately 2,000,000 distinct CDR3 sequences, around 42% of them singletons. Input material: blood. The source is a human donor in good health.

The chain couples TRBV20-1 to TRBJ2-7; 9 nucleotides match TRBD1. V trimming: 0 bases; J trimming: 5 bases; junction bases outside the gene matches: 11. The CDR3 spans 16 residues. Germline V lookup: CDR1 DFQATT, CDR2 SNEGSKA (reference sequence). CDR3 sequence: CSARDFLGTGRDEQYF. In nucleotides, the CDR3 is TGCAGTGCTAGAGATTTTTTAGGGACAGGGCGCGACGAGCAGTACTTC.

This clonotype was seen more than once but under ten times. The rearrangement links TRBV20-1 to TRBJ1-1; maybe TRBD1 (6 bases). The length of the CDR3 is 13 residues. Per germline, CDR1 DFQATT and CDR2 SNEGSKA (reference sequence). The CDR3 nucleotides are TGCAGCGCTCCTGGGACACCGAACACTGAAGCTTTCTTT. It specifies CSAPGTPNTEAFF.

The chain has TRBV4-3 and TRBJ2-2; 9 nucleotides match TRBD2. There are 16 residues in the CDR3. Per the germline V gene, CDR1 is LGHNA and CDR2 is YSLEER. Unmatched junction bases numbered 4, after V lost 3 bases and J lost 2 bases. Written as DNA, the CDR3 is TGCGCCAGCAGCCATCTTAGCGGGGGAAACACCGGGGAGCTGTTTTTT. Protein: CASSHLSGGNTGELFF.

The V call is TRBV7-6, the J call TRBJ2-1; 10 bases agree with TRBD2. CDR1 is SGHVS, CDR2 FNYEAQ, per germline. Trimming cost V 5 bases and J 7 bases; bases outside gene matches: 8. The CDR3 is made up of 15 amino acids. The CDR3 sequence: CASSRSGGAANEQFF. CDR3 coding DNA: TGTGCCAGCAGCAGGAGCGGGGGGGCCGCGAATGAGCAGTTCTTC. The full variable domain, completed using reference TRBV7-6 and TRBJ2-1, is GAGVSQSPRYKVTKRGQDVALRCDPISGHVSLYWYRQALGQGPEFLTYFNYEAQQDKSGLPNDRFSAERPEGSISTLTIQRTEQRDSAMYRCASSRSGGAANEQFFGPGTRLTVL.

The chain combines TRBV9 with TRBJ2-1; D unclear. This CDR3 is built from 15 residues. CDR1 and CDR2 from the germline V gene are SGDLS and YYNGEE. Between the trimmed V and J ends, which lost 0 bases and 1 base, there was a span of 8 bases. The CDR3 region has the DNA TGTGCCAGCAGCGTAGATGGGGTTTCCTACAATGAGCAGTTCTTC. As protein: CASSVDGVSYNEQFF.

On this clonotype itself: At one end, the junction sequence differs from germline, possibly due to a read error. This chain connects TRBV6-5 to TRBJ2-3; D unclear. The CDR3 consists of 11 residues. Germline CDR1 reads MNHEY; CDR2 reads SVGAGI. CDR3 sequence reads: CVSSYSHTQYF. CDR3 bases: TGTGTCAGCAGTTACTCTCATACGCAGTATTTT.

The chain has TRBV5-6 and TRBJ2-7; 8 bases fit TRBD1. CDR3 length: 14 residues. J was trimmed by 3 bases and V by 4 bases; bases with no gene match: 6. CDR1 SGHDT and CDR2 YYEEEE come from the germline V gene. The CDR3 nucleotides read TGTGCCAGCAGCCCGGGACAGGTTATCTACGAGCAGTACTTC. Translation gives CASSPGQVIYEQYF.

This sequence joins TRBV6-5 and TRBJ1-5; D is ambiguous. Germline values: CDR1 MNHEY, CDR2 SVGAGI. This CDR3 has 16 amino acids. V shed 2 bases and J shed 3 bases, with 14 bases lying between them. CDR3 amino acids: CASSYGRGRNNQPQHF. CDR3 bases: TGTGCCAGCAGTTACGGGAGAGGGAGAAACAATCAGCCCCAGCATTTT.

CDR3 sequence (DNA): TGTGCCAGCAGCTCCCGGACTAGCGGGGGGCTGGAGACCCAGTACTTC. Protein product: CASSSRTSGGLETQYF. The chain combines TRBV7-2 with TRBJ2-5; 14 bases line up with TRBD2. Trimming at V came to 4 bases and at J to 5 bases, leaving 6 bases not matched to a gene. The CDR3 runs to 16 residues. The germline CDR1 and CDR2 sequences are SGHTA and FQGNSA. The full variable domain, in which reference TRBV7-2 and TRBJ2-5 provide the parts outside the CDR3, is GAGVSQSPSNKVTEKGKDVELRCDPISGHTALYWYRQSLGQGLEFLIYFQGNSAPDKSGLPSDRFSAERTGGSVSTLTIQRTQQEDSAVYLCASSSRTSGGLETQYFGPGTRLLVL.

The chain couples TRBV29-1 to TRBJ2-3; D could derive from TRBD1 or TRBD2 (5 bases each). With 3 bases removed from V and 4 bases from J, the gap between germline ends came to 11 bases. This CDR3 spans 13 amino acids. Looked up from germline, CDR1 is SQVTM and CDR2 is ANQGSEA. CDR3 region: CSVDSGSPDTQYF. The CDR3 DNA reads as TGCAGCGTTGACTCAGGGAGCCCAGATACGCAGTATTTT.

This clonotype was counted between two and nine times. The chain links TRBV6-1 to TRBJ2-7; D may be TRBD1 (6 bases). The V end lost 7 bases, the J end lost 1 base, and 14 bases lay between the germline ends. This CDR3 comprises 14 residues. CDR1 MNHNS and CDR2 SASEGT come from the germline V gene. The CDR3 sequence: CASNPRDTSYEQYF. CDR3 nucleotides: TGTGCCAGCAATCCCCGGGACACGTCCTACGAGCAGTACTTC.

Note on this clonotype: Sequence at one end of the junction differs from germline and may be a read error. The V gene is TRBV5-1, the J gene TRBJ2-6, with D perhaps matching TRBD1 or TRBD2 (6 bases each). CDR3 length equals 17 residues. Germline V CDR1 and CDR2: SGHRS, YFSETQ. CDR3 residues: CANSKGGFSSGANVLTF. DNA for the CDR3: TGCGCCAACAGCAAGGGGGGCTTCTCCTCTGGGGCCAACGTCCTGACTTTC.

The chain couples TRBV13 to TRBJ1-2; tentative D call: TRBD1 (5 bases). This CDR3 comprises 16 residues. Deletions cut 2 bases from V and 2 bases from J, with 15 bases between. Germline V gene data show CDR1 as PRHDT and CDR2 as FYEKMQ (reference sequence). The CDR3 bases are TGTGCCAGCAGCTTAAACCGGGGGACCCTAAACTATGGCTACACCTTC. Translating it yields CASSLNRGTLNYGYTF.

There are a few counts of this clonotype. The chain links TRBV7-3 to TRBJ1-1, with TRBD1 matching over 8 bases. V shed 6 bases and J 5 bases; nucleotides not matched to a gene: 8. In germline, CDR1 is SGHTA, CDR2 FQGTGA. This CDR3 has 14 amino acids. Here the CDR3 reads CASRLQGGETEAFF. The CDR3, as DNA: TGTGCCAGCAGGTTACAGGGGGGGGAGACTGAAGCTTTCTTT.

J is TRBJ2-1 and V is TRBV6-5, with TRBD2 matching 10 bases. This CDR3 is 16 amino acids long. CDR1 MNHEY and CDR2 SVGAGI come from the germline V gene. V lost 6 bases and J lost 10; bases outside the gene matches: 15. CDR3: CASRSSGGSVWGEQFF. CDR3 nucleotides: TGTGCCAGCAGATCTAGCGGGGGCTCGGTATGGGGAGAGCAGTTCTTC.

In its sample, this clonotype was seen a few times. V is TRBV29-1 and J is TRBJ2-1; possible D gene TRBD1, 6 bases. The CDR3 consists of 15 residues. Germline CDR1 and CDR2: SQVTM and ANQGSEA. Trimming pared 6 bases from V and 4 bases from J, leaving 19 bases between. The CDR3: CSVEPWGPSYNEQFF. The CDR3 nucleotides are TGCAGCGTAGAACCATGGGGGCCCTCTTACAATGAGCAGTTCTTC.

V is TRBV4-1 and J is TRBJ2-1, with D possibly TRBD2 on 7 matching bases. CDR1 and CDR2 (germline): MGHRA, YSYEKL. V was pared by 0 bases and J by 7 bases, with 22 bases between. This CDR3 comprises 18 residues. The CDR3 loop reads CASSQEPRGGGGGNEQFF. The CDR3 DNA follows: TGCGCCAGCAGCCAAGAGCCGAGGGGAGGGGGGGGCGGAAATGAGCAGTTCTTC.

At least ten counts were recorded for this clonotype. One end of the junction is discordant with germline, which a read error may explain. The gene calls are TRBV5-1 and TRBJ2-3; possible D gene TRBD2, 5 bases. The CDR3 length is 13 residues. Germline CDR1 is SGHRS and CDR2 is YFSETQ. The CDR3 here is CASSLAPTDTQYF. For the CDR3, the DNA is TGTGCTAGCAGCTTAGCGCCCACAGATACGCAGTATTTT.

In its sample, this clonotype was seen a few times. This rearrangement joins TRBV20-1 to TRBJ2-3; D unresolved. The CDR3 is made up of 12 amino acids. CDR1 DFQATT and CDR2 SNEGSKA come from the germline V gene (reference sequence). Trimming took off 0 bases at V and 8 bases at J, with 9 bases between the two ends. CDR3 protein: CSARDPRGTQYF. CDR3 DNA sequence: TGCAGTGCTAGAGACCCAAGAGGTACGCAGTATTTT.

This clonotype was detected only a few times. The chain couples TRBV10-3 to TRBJ2-3; a possible D gene is TRBD2 (5 bases). The CDR3 sequence is 13 residues long. Trimming cost V 10 bases and J 1 base, with 12 bases left between them. Germline V gene data show CDR1 as ENHRY and CDR2 as SYGVKD. The CDR3 loop reads CATLPGGTDTQYF. The CDR3 DNA sequence: TGTGCCACCCTGCCCGGGGGCACAGATACGCAGTATTTT.

The rearrangement joins TRBV20-1 to TRBJ1-2; tentatively, D is TRBD1 (5 bases). In germline, CDR1 is DFQATT, CDR2 SNEGSKA (reference sequence). The CDR3 consists of 13 residues. Trimming removed 6 bases from V and 6 bases from J, with 17 bases in between. The CDR3 is CSAIFTGRHGYTF. The CDR3 coding sequence is TGCAGTGCCATATTTACGGGGCGACATGGCTACACCTTC.